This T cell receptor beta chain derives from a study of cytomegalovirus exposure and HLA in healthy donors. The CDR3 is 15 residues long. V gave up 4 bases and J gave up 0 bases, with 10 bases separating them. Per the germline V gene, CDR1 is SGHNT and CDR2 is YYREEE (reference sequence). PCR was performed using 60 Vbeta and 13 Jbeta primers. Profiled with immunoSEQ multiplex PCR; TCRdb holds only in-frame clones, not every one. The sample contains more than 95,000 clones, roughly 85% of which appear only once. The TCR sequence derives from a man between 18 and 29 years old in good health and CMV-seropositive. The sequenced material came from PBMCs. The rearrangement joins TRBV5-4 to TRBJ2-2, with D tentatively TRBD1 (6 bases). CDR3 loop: CASSPGQPNTGELFF. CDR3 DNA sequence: TGTGCCAGCAGCCCGGGACAACCGAACACCGGGGAGCTGTTTTTT.